This entry lists 3 T cell receptor beta chains sequenced from one sample in a study of blood T cell repertoires in COVID-19. Repertoires were generated with immunoSEQ multiplex PCR, while TCRdb's copy carries only in-frame clones and drops some. This sample has roughly 150,000 clones; 84% occur once, and the top ten carry over 8%. The sequencing sample was made of peripheral blood. The receptors originated from a woman between 45 and 65 years old with acute or convalescent COVID-19.

J is TRBJ1-3 and V is TRBV5-1, with a possible D match to TRBD1 (5 bases). Germline V gene data show CDR1 as SGHRS and CDR2 as YFSETQ. This CDR3 is built from 14 residues. Trimming pared 0 bases from V and 8 bases from J, leaving 12 bases between. CDR3 loop: CASSLVAQGHTIYF. The CDR3 region has the DNA TGCGCCAGCAGCTTGGTAGCCCAGGGCCACACCATATATTTT.

The gene calls are TRBV5-1 and TRBJ2-1; 9 bases fit TRBD1. The V gene's germline CDR1 is SGHRS and CDR2 YFSETQ. V lost 4 bases and J lost 1; bases outside the gene matches: 3. CDR3 size: 15 residues. The CDR3 DNA reads as TGCGCCAGCAGCATCGGGACAGGGTCCTACAATGAGCAGTTCTTC. Translating gives CASSIGTGSYNEQFF.

This clone is a singleton in its sample. This chain uses TRBV20-1 with TRBJ2-1, with 8 bases fitting TRBD2. Germline CDR1 reads DFQATT; CDR2 reads SNEGSKA (reference sequence). CDR3 length equals 11 residues. The trim removed 5 bases at V and 13 bases at J, leaving 7 bases unmatched. The CDR3 is CSAWFSGIQFF. For the CDR3, the DNA is TGCAGTGCTTGGTTTAGCGGGATCCAGTTCTTC.